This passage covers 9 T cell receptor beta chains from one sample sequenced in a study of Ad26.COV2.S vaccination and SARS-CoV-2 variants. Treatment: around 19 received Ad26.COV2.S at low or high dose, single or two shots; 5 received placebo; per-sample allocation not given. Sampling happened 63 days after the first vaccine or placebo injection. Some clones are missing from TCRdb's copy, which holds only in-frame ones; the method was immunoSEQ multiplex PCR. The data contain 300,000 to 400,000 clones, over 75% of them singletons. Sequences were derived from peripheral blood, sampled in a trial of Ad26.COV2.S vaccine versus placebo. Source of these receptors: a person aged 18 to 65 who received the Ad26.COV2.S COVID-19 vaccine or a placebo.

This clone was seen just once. CDR3 protein: CASSLGYRPGEETQYF. In DNA form, the CDR3 reads TGTGCCAGCAGCTTAGGGTATAGGCCAGGGGAAGAGACCCAGTACTTC. The chain uses TRBV11-3 and TRBJ2-5; TRBD1 is a possible D gene (6 bases). The germline CDR1 and CDR2 sequences are SGHNT and YENEEA. CDR3 length equals 16 residues. The V end was cut by 1 base, the J end by 3 bases, with 15 bases between.

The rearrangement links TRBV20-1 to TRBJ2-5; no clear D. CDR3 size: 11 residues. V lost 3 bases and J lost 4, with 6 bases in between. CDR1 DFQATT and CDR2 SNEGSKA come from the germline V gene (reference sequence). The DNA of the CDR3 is TGCAGTGCTAGGGGCCGAGAGACCCAGTACTTC. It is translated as CSARGRETQYF.

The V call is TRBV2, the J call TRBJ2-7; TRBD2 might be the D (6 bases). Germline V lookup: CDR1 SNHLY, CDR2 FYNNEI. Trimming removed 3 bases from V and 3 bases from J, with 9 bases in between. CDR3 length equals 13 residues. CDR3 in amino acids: CASSDGTDYEQYF. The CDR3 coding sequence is TGTGCCAGCAGTGATGGGACTGACTACGAGCAGTACTTC.

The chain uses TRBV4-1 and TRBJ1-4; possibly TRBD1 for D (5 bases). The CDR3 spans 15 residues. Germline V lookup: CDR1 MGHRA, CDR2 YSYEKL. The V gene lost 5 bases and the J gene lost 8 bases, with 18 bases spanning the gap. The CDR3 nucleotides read TGCGCCAGCAGCACTCCCGGGCAGGGTTGGGAAAAACTGTTTTTT. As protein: CASSTPGQGWEKLFF.

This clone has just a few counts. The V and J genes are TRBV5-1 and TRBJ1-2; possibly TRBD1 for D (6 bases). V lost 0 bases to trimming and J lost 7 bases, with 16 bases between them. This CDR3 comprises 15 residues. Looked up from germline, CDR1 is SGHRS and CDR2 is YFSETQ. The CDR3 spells CASSLAEPTGIGYTF. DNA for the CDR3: TGCGCCAGCAGCTTGGCCGAGCCAACAGGGATTGGCTACACCTTC.

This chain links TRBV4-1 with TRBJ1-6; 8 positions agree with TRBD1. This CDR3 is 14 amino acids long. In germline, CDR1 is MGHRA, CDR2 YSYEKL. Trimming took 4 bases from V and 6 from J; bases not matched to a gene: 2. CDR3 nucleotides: TGCGCCAGCAGCCCGACAGGGGCTAATTCACCCCTCCACTTT. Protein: CASSPTGANSPLHF.

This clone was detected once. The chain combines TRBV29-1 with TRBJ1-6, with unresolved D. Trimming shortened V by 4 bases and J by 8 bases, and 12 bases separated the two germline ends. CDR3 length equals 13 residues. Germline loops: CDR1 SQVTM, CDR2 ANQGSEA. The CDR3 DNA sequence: TGCAGCGTTGCGCAACAGAACGATTCACCCCTCCACTTT. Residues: CSVAQQNDSPLHF.

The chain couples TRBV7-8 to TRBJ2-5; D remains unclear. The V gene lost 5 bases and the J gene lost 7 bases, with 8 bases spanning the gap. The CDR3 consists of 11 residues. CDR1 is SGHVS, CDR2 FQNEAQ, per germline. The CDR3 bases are TGTGCCAGCAGCCCCATAGGGACCCAGTACTTC. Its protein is CASSPIGTQYF.

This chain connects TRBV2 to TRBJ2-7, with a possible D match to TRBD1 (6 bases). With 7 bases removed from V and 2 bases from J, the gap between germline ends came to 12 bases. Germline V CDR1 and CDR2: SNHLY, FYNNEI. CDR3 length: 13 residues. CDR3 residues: CASNREGTYEQYF. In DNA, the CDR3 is TGTGCCAGCAACAGGGAAGGGACCTACGAGCAGTACTTC.